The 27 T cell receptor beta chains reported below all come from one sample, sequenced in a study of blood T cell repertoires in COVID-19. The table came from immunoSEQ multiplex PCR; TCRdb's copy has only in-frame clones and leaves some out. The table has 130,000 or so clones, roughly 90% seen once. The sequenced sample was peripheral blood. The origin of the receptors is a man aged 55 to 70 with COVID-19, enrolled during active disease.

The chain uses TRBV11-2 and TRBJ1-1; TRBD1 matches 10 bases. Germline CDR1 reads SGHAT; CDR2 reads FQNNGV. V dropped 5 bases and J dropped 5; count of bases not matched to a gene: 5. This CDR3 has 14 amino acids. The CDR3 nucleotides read TGTGCCAGCAGCCGACAGGGGGCAGGGACTGAAGCTTTCTTT. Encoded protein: CASSRQGAGTEAFF. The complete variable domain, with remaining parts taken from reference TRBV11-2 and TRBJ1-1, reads EAGVAQSPRYKIIEKRQSVAFWCNPISGHATLYWYQQILGQGPKLLIQFQNNGVVDDSQLPKDRFSAERLKGVDSTLKIQPAKLEDSAVYLCASSRQGAGTEAFFGQGTRLTVV.

CDR3 region: CASSRVQGGNQPQHF. The CDR3 region has the DNA TGTGCCAGCAGCCGTGTACAGGGGGGGAATCAGCCCCAGCATTTT. This sequence joins TRBV6-6 and TRBJ1-5; 8 bases match TRBD1. V dropped 6 bases and J dropped 4; count of bases not matched to a gene: 8. This CDR3 has 15 residues. The germline V gene encodes CDR1 MNHNY and CDR2 SVGAGI (reference sequence).

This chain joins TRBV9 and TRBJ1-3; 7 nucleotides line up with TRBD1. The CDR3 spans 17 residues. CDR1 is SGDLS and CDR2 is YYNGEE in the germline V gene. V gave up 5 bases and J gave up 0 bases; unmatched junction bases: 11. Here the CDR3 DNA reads TGTGCCAGCAGTGGTGCCGGGACAGTCCTCTCTGGAAACACCATATATTTT. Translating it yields CASSGAGTVLSGNTIYF.

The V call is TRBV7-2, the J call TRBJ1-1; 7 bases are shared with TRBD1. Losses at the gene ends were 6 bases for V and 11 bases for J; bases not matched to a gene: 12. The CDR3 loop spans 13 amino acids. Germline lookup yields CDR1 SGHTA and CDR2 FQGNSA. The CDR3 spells CASRQISTGSAFF. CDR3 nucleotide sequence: TGTGCCAGCAGACAAATCTCGACAGGGAGCGCTTTCTTT. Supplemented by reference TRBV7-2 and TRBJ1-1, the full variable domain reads GAGVSQSPSNKVTEKGKDVELRCDPISGHTALYWYRQSLGQGLEFLIYFQGNSAPDKSGLPSDRFSAERTGGSVSTLTIQRTQQEDSAVYLCASRQISTGSAFFGQGTRLTVV.

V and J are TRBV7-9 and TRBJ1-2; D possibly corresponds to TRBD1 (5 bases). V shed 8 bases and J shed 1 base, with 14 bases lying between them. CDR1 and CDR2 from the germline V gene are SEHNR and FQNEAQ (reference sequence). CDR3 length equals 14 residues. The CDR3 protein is CASGRTPLNYGYTF. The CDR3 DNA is TGTGCCAGCGGACGGACACCCCTTAACTATGGCTACACCTTC.

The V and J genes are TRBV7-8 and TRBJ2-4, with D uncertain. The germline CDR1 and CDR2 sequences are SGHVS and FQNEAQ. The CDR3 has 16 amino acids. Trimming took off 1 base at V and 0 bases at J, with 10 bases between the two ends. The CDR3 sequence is CASSLVAGVAKNIQYF. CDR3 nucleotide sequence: TGTGCCAGCAGCTTAGTCGCAGGCGTAGCCAAAAACATTCAGTACTTC.

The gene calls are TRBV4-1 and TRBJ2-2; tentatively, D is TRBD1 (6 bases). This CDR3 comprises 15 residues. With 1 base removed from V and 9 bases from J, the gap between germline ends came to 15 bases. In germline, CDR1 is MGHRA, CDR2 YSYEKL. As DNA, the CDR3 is TGCGCCAGCAGCCAAGCGTCGGACAGTTGGCGGGAGCTGTTTTTT. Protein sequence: CASSQASDSWRELFF.

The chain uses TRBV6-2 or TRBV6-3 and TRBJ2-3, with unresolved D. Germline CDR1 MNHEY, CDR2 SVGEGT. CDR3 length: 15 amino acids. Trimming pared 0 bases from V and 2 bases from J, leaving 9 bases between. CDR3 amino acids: CASSYSARNTDTQYF. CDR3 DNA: TGTGCCAGCAGTTACTCTGCCAGGAACACAGATACGCAGTATTTT.

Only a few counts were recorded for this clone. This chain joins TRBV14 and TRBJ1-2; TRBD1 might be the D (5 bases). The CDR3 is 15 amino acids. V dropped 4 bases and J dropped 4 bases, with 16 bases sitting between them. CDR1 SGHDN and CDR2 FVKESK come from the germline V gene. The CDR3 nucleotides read TGTGCCAGCAGCCCCCCTTTGGGACTTATCTATGGCTACACCTTC. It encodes CASSPPLGLIYGYTF.

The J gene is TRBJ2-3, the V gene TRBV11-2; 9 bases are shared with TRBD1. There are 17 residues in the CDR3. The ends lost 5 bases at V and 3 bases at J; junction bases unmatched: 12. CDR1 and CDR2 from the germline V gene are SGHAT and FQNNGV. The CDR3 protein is CASSLNTGTGWTDTQYF. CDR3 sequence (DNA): TGTGCCAGCAGCCTAAATACCGGGACAGGGTGGACAGATACGCAGTATTTT.

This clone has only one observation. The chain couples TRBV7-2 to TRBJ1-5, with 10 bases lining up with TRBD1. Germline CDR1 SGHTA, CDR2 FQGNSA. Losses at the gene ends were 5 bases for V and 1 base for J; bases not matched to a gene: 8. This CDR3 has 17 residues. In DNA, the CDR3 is TGTGCCAGCAGCCCCGACAGGGGGCTGGGGAGCAATCAGCCCCAGCATTTT. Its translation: CASSPDRGLGSNQPQHF.

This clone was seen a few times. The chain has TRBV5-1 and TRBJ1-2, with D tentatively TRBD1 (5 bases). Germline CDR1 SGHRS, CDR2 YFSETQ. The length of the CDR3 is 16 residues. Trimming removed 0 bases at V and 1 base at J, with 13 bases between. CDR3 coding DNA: TGCGCCAGCAGCTTGGGAGTGACAGACGGTAACTATGGCTACACCTTC. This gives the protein CASSLGVTDGNYGYTF.

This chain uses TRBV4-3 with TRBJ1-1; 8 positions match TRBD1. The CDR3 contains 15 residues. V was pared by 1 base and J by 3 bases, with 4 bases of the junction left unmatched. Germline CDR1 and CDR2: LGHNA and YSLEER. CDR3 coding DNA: TGCGCCAGCAGCCAAGGGCAACAGGGGGACACTGAAGCTTTCTTT. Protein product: CASSQGQQGDTEAFF.

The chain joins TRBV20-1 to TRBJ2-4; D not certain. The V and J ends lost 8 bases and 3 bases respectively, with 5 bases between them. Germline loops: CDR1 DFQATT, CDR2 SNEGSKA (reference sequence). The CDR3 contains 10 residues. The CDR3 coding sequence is TGCAGTACAGACAAAAACATTCAGTACTTC. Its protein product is CSTDKNIQYF.

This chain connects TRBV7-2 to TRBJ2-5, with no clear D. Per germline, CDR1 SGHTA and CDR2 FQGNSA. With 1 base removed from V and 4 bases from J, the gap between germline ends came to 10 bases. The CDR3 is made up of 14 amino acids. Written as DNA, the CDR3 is TGTGCCAGCAGCTTAGTGAGTCTAGTAGAGACCCAGTACTTC. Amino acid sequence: CASSLVSLVETQYF.

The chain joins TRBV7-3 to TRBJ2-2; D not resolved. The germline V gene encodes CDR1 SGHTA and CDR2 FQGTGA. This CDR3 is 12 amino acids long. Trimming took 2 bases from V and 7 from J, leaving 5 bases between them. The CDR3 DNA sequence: TGTGCCAGCAGCTTACCTAGCGGGGAGCTGTTTTTT. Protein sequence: CASSLPSGELFF.

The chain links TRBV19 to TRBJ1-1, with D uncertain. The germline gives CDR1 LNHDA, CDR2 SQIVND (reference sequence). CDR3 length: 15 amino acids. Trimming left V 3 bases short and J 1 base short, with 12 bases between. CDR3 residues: CASSMVPRANTEAFF. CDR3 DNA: TGTGCCAGTAGTATGGTCCCGCGGGCGAACACTGAAGCTTTCTTT.

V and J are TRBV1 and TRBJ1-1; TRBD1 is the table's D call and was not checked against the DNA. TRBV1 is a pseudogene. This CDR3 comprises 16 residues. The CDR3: CTSSQEGSHDKPEAFF. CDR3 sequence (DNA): TGCACCAGCAGCCAAGAGGGCAGCCATGATAAGCCCGAAGCTTTCTTT.

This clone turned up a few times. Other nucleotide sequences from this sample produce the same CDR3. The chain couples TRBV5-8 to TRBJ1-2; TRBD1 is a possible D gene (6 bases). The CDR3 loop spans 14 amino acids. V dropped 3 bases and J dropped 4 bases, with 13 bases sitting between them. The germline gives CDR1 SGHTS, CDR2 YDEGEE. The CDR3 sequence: CASSWGGGSYGYTF. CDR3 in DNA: TGTGCCAGCAGCTGGGGAGGGGGGAGCTATGGCTACACCTTC. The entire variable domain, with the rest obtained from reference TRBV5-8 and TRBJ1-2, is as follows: EAGVTQSPTHLIKTRGQQATLRCSPISGHTSVYWYQQALGLGLQFLLWYDEGEERNRGNFPPRFSGRQFPNYSSELNVNALELEDSALYLCASSWGGGSYGYTFGSGTRLTVV.

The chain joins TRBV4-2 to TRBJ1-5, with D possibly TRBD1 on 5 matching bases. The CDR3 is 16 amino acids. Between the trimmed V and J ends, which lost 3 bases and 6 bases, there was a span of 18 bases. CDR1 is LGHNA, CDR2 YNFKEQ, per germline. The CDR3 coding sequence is TGTGCCAGCAGCCACTCGATGGGAGGGGATGGTCAGCCCCAGCATTTT. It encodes CASSHSMGGDGQPQHF.

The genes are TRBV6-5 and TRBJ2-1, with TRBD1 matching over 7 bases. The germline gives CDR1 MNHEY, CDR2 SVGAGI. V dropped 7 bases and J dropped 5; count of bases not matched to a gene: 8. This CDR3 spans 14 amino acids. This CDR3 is CASNLDRANNEQFF. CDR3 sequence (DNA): TGTGCCAGCAACTTAGACAGGGCGAACAATGAGCAGTTCTTC.

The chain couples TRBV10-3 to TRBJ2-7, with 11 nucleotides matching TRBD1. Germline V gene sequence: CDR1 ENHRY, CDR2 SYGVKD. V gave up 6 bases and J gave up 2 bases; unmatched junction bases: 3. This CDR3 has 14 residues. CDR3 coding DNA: TGTGCCATCAGGGGACAGGGGGGGACCTACGAGCAGTACTTC. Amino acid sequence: CAIRGQGGTYEQYF.

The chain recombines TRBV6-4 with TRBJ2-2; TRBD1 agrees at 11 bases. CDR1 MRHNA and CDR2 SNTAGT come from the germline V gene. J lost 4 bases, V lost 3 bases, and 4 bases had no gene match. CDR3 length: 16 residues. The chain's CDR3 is CASSEFGQGATGELFF. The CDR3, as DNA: TGTGCCAGCAGTGAATTTGGACAGGGGGCCACCGGGGAGCTGTTTTTT.

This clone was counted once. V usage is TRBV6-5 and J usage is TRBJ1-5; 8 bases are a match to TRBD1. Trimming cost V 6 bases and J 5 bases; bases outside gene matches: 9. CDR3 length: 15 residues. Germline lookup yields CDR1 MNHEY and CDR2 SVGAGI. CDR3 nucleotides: TGTGCCAGCAGCATCGACAGGGGTTCGGATCAGCCCCAGCATTTT. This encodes CASSIDRGSDQPQHF.

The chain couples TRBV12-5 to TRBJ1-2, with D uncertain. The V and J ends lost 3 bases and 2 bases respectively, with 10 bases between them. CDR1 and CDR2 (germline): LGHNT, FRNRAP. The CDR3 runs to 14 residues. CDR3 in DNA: TGTGCTAGTGGTTTACTAGTACGGAACTATGGCTACACCTTC. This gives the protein CASGLLVRNYGYTF.

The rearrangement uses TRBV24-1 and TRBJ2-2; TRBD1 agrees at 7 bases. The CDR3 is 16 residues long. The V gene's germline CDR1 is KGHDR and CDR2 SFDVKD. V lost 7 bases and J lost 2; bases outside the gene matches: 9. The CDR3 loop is CATRPYRGINTGELFF. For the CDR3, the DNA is TGTGCCACCAGACCGTACAGGGGAATAAACACCGGGGAGCTGTTTTTT.

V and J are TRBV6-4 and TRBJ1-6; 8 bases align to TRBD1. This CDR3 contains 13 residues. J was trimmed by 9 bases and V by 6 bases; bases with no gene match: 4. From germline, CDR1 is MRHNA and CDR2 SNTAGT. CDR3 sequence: CASRTGGSSPLHF. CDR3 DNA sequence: TGTGCCAGCAGAACAGGGGGAAGTTCACCCCTCCACTTT.